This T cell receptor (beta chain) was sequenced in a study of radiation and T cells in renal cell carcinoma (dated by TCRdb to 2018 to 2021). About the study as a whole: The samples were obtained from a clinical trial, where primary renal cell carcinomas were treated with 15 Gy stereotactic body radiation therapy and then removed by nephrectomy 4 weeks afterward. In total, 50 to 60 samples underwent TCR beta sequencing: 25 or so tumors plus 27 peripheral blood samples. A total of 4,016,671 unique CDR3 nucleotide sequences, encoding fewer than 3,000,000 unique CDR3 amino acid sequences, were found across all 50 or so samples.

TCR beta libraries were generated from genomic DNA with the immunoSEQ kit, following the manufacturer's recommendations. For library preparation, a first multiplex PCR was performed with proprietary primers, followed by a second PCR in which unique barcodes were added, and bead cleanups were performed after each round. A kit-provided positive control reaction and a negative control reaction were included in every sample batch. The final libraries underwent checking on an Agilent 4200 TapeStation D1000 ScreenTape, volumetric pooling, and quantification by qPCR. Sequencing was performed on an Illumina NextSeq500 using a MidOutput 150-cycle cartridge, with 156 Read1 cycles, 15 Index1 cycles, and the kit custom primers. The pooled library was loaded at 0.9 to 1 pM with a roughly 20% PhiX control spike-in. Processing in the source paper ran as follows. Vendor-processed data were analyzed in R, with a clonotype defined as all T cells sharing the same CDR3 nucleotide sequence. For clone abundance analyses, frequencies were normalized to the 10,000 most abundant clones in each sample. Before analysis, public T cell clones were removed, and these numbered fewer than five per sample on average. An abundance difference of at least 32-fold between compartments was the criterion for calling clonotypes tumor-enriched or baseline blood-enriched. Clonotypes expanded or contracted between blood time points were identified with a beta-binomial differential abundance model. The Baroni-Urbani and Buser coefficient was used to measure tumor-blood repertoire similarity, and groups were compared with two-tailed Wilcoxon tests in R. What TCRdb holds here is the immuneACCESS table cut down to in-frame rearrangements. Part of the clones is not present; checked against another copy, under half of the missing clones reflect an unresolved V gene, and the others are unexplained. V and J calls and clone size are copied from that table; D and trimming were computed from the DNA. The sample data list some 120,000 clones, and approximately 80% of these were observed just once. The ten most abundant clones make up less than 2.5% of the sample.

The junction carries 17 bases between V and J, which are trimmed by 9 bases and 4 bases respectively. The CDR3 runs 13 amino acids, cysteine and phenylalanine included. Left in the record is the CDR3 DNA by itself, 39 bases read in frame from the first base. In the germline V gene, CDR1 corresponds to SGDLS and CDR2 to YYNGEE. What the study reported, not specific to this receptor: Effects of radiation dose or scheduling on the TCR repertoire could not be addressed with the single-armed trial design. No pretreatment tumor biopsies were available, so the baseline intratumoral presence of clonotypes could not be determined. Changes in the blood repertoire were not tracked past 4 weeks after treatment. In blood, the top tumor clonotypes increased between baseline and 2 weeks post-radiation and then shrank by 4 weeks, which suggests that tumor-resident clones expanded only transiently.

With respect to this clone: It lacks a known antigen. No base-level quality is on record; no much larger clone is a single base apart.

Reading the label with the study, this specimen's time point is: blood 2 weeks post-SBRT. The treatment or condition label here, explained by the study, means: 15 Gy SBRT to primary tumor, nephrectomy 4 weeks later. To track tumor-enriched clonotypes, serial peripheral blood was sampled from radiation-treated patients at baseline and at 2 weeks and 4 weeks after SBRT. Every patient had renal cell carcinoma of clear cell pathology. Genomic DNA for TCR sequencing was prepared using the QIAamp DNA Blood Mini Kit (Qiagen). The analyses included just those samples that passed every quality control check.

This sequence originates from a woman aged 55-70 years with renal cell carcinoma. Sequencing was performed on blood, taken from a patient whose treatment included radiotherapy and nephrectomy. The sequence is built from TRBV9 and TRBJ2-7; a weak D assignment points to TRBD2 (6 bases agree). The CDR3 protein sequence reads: CATNNPGGYEQYF. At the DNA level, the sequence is TGTGCCACCAATAATCCCGGGGGATACGAGCAGTACTTC.